In this sample, the clone carrying this T cell receptor (beta chain) turned up a few times. Germline loops: CDR1 SEHNR, CDR2 FQNEAQ (reference sequence). J lost 1 base, V lost 1 base, and 5 bases had no gene match. The CDR3 runs to 18 residues. This sample is part of a study of identical twins. TCRdb re-analysed the 5' RACE reads in MiXCR, keeping a single row per CDR3 protein. The sample consists of fewer than 450,000 distinct CDR3 sequences, about 9% of them appearing once. Input material: naive T cells sorted from blood. The TCR comes from a woman between 45 and 65 years old in good health. The V gene is TRBV7-9, the J gene TRBJ2-2; 11 positions match TRBD2. The CDR3 reads CASSLVPSGRMNTGELFF. CDR3 nucleotides: TGTGCCAGCAGCTTAGTTCCTAGCGGGAGGATGAACACCGGGGAGCTGTTTTTT.